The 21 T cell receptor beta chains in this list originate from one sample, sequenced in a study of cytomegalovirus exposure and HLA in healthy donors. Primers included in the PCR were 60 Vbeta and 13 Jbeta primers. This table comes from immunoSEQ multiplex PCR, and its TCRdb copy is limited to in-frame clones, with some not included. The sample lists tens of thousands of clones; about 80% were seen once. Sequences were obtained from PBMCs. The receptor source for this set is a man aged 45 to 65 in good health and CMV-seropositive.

The DNA for the CDR3 is TGTGCCAGCAGCCAAGATATAGGCAACACAGGGGGCCTGAACACCGGGGAGCTGTTTTTT. This gives the protein CASSQDIGNTGGLNTGELFF. The gene calls are TRBV4-2 and TRBJ2-2, with 9 positions matching TRBD1. The CDR3 length is 20 residues. Germline assignment: CDR1 LGHNA and CDR2 YNFKEQ. After removal of 0 bases from V and 1 base from J, the junction contained 12 bases not matched to a gene.

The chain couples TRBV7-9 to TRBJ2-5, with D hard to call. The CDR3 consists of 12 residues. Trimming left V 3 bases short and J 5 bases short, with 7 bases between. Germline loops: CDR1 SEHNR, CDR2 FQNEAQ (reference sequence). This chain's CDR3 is CASSFSSETQYF. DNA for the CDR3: TGTGCCAGCAGCTTTTCCTCCGAGACCCAGTACTTC.

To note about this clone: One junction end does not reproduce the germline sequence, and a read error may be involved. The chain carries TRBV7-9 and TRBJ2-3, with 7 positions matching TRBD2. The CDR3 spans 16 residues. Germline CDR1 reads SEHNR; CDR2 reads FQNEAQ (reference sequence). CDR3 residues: CSSSPTLGGSVDTQYF. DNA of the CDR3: TGTTCCAGCAGCCCGACCCTCGGCGGGAGCGTGGATACGCAGTATTTT.

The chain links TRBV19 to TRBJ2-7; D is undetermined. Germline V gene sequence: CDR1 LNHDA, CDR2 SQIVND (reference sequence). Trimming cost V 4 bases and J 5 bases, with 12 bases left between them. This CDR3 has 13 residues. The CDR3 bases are TGTGCCAGTAGTACCGAGAGGTCTGACGAGCAGTACTTC. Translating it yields CASSTERSDEQYF.

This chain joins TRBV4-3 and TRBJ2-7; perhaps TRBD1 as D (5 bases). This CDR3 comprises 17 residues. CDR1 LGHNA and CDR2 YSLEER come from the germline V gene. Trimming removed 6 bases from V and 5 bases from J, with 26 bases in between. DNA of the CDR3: TGCGCCAGCAGGCGAACTTACAGGTCCCCGAGTTACGACGAGCAGTACTTC. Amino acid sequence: CASRRTYRSPSYDEQYF.

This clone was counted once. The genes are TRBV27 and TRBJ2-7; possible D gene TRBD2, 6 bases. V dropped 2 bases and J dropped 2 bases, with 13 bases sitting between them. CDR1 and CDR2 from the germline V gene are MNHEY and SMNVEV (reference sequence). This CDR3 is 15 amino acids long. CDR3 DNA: TGTGCCAGCAGTTTAGAACTAGCAGAAACCTACGAGCAGTACTTC. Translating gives CASSLELAETYEQYF.

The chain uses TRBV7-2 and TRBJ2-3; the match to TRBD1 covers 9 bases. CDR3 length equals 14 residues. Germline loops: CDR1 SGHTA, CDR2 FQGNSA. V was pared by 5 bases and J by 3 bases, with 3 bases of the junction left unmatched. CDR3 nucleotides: TGTGCCAGCAGCACGGGACAGGGAACAGATACGCAGTATTTT. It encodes CASSTGQGTDTQYF.

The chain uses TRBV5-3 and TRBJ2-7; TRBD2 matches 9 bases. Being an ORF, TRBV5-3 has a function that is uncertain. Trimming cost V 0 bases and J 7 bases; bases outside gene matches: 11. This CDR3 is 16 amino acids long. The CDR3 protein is CARSLVPGTSRCEQYF. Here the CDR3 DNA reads TGTGCCAGAAGCTTGGTTCCCGGGACTAGCAGGTGTGAGCAGTACTTC.

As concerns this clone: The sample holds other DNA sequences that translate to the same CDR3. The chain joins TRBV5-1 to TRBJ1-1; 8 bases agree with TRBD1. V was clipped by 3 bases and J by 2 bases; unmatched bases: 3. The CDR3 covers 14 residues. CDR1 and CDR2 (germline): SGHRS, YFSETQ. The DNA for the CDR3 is TGCGCCAGCAGCTCACAGGGGGGAAACACTGAAGCTTTCTTT. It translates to CASSSQGGNTEAFF.

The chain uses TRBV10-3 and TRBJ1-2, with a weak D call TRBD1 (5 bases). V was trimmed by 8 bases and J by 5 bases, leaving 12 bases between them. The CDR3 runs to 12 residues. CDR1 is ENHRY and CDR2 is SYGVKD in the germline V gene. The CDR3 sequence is CAIWEQAYGYTF. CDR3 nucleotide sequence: TGTGCCATCTGGGAACAGGCATATGGCTACACCTTC.

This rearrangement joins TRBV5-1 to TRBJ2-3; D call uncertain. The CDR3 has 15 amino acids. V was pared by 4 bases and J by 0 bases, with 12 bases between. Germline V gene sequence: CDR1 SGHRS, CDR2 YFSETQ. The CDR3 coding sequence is TGCGCCAGCAGCCCGAGCGAGCTCAGCACAGATACGCAGTATTTT. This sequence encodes CASSPSELSTDTQYF.

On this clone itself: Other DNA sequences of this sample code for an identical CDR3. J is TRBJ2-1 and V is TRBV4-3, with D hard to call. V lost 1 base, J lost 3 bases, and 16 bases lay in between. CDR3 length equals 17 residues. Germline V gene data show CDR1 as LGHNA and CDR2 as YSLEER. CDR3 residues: CASSQAIIVIIYNEQFF. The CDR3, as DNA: TGCGCCAGCAGCCAAGCTATCATTGTCATCATCTACAATGAGCAGTTCTTC.

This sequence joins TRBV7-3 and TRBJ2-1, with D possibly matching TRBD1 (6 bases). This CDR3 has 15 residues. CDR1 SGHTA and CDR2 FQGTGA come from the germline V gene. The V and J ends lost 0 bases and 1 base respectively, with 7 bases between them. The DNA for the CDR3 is TGTGCCAGCAGCTTAACGGACAGTTCCTACAATGAGCAGTTCTTC. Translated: CASSLTDSSYNEQFF.

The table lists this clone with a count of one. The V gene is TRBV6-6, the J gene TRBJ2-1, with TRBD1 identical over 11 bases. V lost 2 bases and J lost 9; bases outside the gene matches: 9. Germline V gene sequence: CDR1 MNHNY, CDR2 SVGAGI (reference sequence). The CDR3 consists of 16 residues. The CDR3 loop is CASSYRGPGTGGEQFF. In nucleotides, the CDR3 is TGTGCCAGCAGTTACAGAGGTCCCGGGACAGGGGGTGAGCAGTTCTTC.

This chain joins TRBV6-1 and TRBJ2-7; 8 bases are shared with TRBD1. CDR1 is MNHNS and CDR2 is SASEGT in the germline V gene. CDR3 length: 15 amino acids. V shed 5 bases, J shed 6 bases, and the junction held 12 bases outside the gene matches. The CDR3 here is CASSSHGQGLVEQYF. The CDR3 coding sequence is TGTGCCAGCAGTTCCCATGGACAGGGTTTAGTCGAGCAGTACTTC.

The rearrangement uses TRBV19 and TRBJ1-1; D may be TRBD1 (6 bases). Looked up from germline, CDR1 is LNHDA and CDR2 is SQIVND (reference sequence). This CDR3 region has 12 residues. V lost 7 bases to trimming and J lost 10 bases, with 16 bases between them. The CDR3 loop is CASKTGGTIAFF. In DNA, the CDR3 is TGTGCCAGTAAAACCGGGGGGACAATAGCTTTCTTT.

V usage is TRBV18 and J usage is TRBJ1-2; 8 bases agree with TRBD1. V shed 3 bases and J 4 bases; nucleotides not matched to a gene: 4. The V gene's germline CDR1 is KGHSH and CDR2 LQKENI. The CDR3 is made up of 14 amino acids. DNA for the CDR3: TGTGCCAGCTCACCCCTAGACAGGGGCTATGGCTACACCTTC. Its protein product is CASSPLDRGYGYTF. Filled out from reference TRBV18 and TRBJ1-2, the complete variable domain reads NAGVMQNPRHLVRRRGQEARLRCSPMKGHSHVYWYRQLPEEGLKFMVYLQKENIIDESGMPKERFSAEFPKEGPSILRIQQVVRGDSAAYFCASSPLDRGYGYTFGSGTRLTVV.

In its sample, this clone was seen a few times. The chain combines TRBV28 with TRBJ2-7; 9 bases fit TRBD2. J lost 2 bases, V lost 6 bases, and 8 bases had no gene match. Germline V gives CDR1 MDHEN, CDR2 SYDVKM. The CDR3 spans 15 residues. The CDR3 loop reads CASSQTSGIAYEQYF. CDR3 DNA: TGTGCCAGCAGCCAGACTAGCGGTATTGCCTACGAGCAGTACTTC.

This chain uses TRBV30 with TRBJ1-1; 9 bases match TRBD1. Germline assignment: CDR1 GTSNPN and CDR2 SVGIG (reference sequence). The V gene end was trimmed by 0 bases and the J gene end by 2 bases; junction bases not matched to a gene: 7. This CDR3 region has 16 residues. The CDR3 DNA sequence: TGTGCCTGGAGTGTATTCGGGACAGGGTACAACACTGAAGCTTTCTTT. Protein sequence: CAWSVFGTGYNTEAFF.

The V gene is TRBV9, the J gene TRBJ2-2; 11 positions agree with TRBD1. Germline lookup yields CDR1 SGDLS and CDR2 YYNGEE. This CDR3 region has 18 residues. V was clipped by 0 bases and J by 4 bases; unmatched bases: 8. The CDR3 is CASSVGGHGTGGTGELFF. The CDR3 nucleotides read TGTGCCAGCAGCGTAGGGGGGCACGGGACAGGGGGCACCGGGGAGCTGTTTTTT.

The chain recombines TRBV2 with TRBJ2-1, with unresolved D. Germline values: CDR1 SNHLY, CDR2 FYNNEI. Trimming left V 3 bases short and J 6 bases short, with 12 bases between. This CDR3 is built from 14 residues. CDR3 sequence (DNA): TGTGCCAGCAGTGATCCCGTTCCGGGCAATGAGCAGTTCTTC. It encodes CASSDPVPGNEQFF.